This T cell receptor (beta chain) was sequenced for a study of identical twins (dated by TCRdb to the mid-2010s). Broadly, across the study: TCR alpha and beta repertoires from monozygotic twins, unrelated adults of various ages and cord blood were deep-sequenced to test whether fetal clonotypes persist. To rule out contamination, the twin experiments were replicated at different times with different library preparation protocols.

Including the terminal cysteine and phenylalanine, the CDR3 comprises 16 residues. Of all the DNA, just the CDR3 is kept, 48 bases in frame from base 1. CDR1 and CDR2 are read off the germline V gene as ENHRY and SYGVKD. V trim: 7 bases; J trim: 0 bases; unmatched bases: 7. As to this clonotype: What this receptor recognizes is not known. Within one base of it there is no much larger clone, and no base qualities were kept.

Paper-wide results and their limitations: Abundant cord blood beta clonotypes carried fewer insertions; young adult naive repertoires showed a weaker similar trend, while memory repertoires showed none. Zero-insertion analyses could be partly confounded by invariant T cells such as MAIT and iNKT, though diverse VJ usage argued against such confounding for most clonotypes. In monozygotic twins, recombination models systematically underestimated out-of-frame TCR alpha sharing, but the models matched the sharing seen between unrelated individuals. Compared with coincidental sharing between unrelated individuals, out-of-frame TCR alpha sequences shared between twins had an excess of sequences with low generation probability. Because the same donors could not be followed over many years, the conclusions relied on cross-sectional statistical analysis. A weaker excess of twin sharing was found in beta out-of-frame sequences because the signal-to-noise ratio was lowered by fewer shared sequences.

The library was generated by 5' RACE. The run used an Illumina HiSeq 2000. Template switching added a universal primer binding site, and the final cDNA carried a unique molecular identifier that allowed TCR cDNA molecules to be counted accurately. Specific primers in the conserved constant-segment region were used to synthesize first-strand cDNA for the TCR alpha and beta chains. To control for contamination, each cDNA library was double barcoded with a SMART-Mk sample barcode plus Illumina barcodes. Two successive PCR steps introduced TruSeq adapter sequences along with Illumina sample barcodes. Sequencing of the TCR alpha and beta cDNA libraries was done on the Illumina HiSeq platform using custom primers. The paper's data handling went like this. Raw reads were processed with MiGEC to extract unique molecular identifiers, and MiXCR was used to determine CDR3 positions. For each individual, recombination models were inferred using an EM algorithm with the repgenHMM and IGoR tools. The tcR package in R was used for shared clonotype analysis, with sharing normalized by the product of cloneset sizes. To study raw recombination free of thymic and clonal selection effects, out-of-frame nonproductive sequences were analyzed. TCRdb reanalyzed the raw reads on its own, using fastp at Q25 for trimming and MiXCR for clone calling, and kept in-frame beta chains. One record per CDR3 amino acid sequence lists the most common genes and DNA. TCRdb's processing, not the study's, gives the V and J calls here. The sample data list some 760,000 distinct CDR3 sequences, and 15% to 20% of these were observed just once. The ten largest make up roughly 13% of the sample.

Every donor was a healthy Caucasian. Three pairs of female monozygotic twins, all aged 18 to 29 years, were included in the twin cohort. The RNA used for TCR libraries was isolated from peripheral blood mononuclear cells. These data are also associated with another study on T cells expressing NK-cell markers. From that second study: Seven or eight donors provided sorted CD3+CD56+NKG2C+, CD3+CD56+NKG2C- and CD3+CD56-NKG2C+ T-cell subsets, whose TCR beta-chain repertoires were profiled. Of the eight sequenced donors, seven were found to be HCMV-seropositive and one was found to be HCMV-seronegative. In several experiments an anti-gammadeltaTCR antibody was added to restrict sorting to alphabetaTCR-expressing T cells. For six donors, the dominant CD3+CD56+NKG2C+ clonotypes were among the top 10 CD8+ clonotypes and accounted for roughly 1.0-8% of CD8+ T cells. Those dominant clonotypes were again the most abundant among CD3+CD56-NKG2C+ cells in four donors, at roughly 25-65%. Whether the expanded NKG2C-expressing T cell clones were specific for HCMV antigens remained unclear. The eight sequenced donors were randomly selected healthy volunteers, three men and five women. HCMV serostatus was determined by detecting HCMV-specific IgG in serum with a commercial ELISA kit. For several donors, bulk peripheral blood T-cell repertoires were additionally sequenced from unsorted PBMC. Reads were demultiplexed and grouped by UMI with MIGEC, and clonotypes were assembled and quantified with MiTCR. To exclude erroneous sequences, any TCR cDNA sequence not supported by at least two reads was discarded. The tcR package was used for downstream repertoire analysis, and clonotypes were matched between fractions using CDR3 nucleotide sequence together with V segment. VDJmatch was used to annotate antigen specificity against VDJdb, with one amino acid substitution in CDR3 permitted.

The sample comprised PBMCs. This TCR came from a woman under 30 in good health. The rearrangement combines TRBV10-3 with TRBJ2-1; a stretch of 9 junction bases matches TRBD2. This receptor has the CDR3 CAIMGTSSGSYNEQFF. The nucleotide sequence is TGTGCCATCATGGGGACTAGCAGTGGCTCCTACAATGAGCAGTTCTTC.